This T cell receptor beta chain is from a study of control samples from healthy donors and cancer patients. With 4 bases removed from V and 6 bases from J, the gap between germline ends came to 10 bases. This CDR3 is 13 amino acids long. Libraries were prepared by immunoSEQ multiplex PCR; TCRdb keeps only in-frame clonotypes and omits some of them. The sample carries approximately 84,000 clones, roughly four fifths recorded once. The chain carries TRBV12-3 or TRBV12-4 and TRBJ2-1; D is perhaps TRBD1 or TRBD2 (5 bases each). The clonotype was recovered from a woman aged 60-75 years in good health. The sample was blood. The DNA of the CDR3 is TGTGCCAGCAGTTCGGACGGGGCCAATGAGCAGTTCTTC. It encodes CASSSDGANEQFF.